A single TCR beta chain is shown here with its context. Method: immunoSEQ multiplex PCR; TCRdb's copy keeps in-frame clones and lacks some. The repertoire holds over 50,000 clones, roughly three quarters seen once, with 15% to 18% in the top ten. The sample originates from a study of blood T cell repertoires in COVID-19. This CDR3 contains 15 residues. V lost 4 bases to trimming and J lost 8 bases; unmatched junction nucleotides: 10. Germline V gives CDR1 KGHSY, CDR2 FQNENV. The clonotype originates from a man aged 80 or over with acute or convalescent COVID-19. The V call is TRBV16, the J call TRBJ1-4; TRBD1 matches at 7 bases. The sequencing sample was made of peripheral blood. The CDR3 protein is CASSPPTGWREKLFF. CDR3 coding DNA: TGTGCCAGCAGCCCCCCGACAGGGTGGAGAGAAAAACTGTTTTTT.